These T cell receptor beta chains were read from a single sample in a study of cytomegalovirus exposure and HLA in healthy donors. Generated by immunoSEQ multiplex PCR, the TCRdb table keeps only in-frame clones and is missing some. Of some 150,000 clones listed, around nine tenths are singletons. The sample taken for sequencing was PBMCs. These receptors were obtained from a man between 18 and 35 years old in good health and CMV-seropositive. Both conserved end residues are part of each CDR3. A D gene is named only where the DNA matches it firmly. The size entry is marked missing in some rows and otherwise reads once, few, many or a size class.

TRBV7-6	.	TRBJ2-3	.	TGTGCCAGCAGCCAGGGGTGGGAAGATACGCAGTATTTT	CASSQGWEDTQYF
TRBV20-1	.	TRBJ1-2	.	TGCAGTGCTAGTTCAGATGGCTACACCTTC	CSASSDGYTF
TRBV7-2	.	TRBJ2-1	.	TGTGCCAGCAGCTTAGCGGCCCAATCCTACAATGAGCAGTTCTTC	CASSLAAQSYNEQFF
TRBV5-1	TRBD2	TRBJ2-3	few	TGCGCCAGCTCCTCTCCGGGACTAGCGGGAATTACAGATACGCAGTATTTT	CASSSPGLAGITDTQYF
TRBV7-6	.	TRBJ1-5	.	TGTGCCAGCAGACAACTGGGGTCCAGGGGCGATTATCAGCCCCAGCATTTT	CASRQLGSRGDYQPQHF
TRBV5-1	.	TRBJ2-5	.	TGCGCCAGCAGCTCGACAGGTTTCGAGACCCAGTACTTC	CASSSTGFETQYF
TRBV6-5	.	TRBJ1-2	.	TGTGCCAGCAGTTACTCGAGAACCGGGACACCCTGGGGCTACACCTTC	CASSYSRTGTPWGYTF
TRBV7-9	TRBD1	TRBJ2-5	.	TGTGCCAGCAGCTTAGGACAGGGGATCGGAGAGACCCAGTACTTC	CASSLGQGIGETQYF
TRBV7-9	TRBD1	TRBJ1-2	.	TGTGCCAGCAGCTCAACAGGGGATAACTATGGCTACACCTTC	CASSSTGDNYGYTF
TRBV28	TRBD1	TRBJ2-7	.	TGTGCCAGCAGCGTTCGGGACAGGGAAATTAGCGAGCAGTACTTC	CASSVRDREISEQYF
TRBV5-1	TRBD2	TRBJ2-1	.	TGCGCCAGCAGCTCTGGGGGGACTAGCGGTGACAATGAGCAGTTCTTC	CASSSGGTSGDNEQFF
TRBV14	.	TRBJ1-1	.	TGTGCCAGCAGTGTACAGGGGAACACTGAAGCTTTCTTT	CASSVQGNTEAFF
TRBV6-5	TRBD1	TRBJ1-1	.	TGTGCCAGCAGTTACACCGGACAGGGCGACACTGAAGCTTTCTTT	CASSYTGQGDTEAFF
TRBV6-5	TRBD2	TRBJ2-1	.	TGTGCCAGCGGTGGGACTAGAGGCCCAGGAGGTGAGCAGTTCTTC	CASGGTRGPGGEQFF
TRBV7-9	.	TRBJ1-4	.	TGTGCCAGCAGCTTAGGGAGGGGTGATGAAAAACTGTTTTTT	CASSLGRGDEKLFF
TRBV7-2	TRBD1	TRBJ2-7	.	TGTGCCAGCAGCTTTTCGGGACAGGGGGCCTACGAGCAGTACTTC	CASSFSGQGAYEQYF
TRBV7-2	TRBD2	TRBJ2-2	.	TGTGCCAGCAGCTTCGGACTAGCGGGAAACACCGGGGAGCTGTTTTTT	CASSFGLAGNTGELFF
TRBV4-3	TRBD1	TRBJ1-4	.	TGCGCCAGCAGCCGGACCAGGGGGAAGGGACTGTTTTTT	CASSRTRGKGLFF
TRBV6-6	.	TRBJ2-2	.	TGTGCCAGCAGTCCCCCCTCCACCGGGGAGCTGTTTTTT	CASSPPSTGELFF
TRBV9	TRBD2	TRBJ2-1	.	TGTGCCAGCAGCATAAGCGGGAGGGGGTTCTCCTACAATGAGCAGTTCTTC	CASSISGRGFSYNEQFF
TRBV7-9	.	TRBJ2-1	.	TGTGCCAGCACCCAACCTGCGGGATCCGCCTACAATGAGCAGTTCTTC	CASTQPAGSAYNEQFF
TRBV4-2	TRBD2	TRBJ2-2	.	TGTGCCAGCAGCCAGGGGGTCGGGGGGGCCGGGGAGCTGTTTTTT	CASSQGVGGAGELFF
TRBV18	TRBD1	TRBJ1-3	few	TGTGCCAGCTCACCGAGACAGGGGGGCCGAAACACCATATATTTT	CASSPRQGGRNTIYF
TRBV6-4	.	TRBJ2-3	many	TGTGCCAGCAGTGAAGCAGGGGGGAGCACAGATACGCAGTATTTT	CASSEAGGSTDTQYF
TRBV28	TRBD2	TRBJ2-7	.	TGTGCCAGCAGTTTAAACCTCGGATCGGCGGGAGACTCCTACGAGCAGTACTTC	CASSLNLGSAGDSYEQYF
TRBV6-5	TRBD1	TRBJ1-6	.	TGTGCCAGCAGTTACGATCAGGGGGCACTCGGTTCACCCCTCCACTTT	CASSYDQGALGSPLHF
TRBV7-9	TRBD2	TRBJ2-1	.	TGTGCCAGCAGGCCGCTACTAGCGGGGGCCCGAACCTACAATGAGCAGTTCTTC	CASRPLLAGARTYNEQFF
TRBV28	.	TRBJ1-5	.	TGTGCCAGCAGTCGAGGGCTACACACTACGCAGCCCCAGCATTTT	CASSRGLHTTQPQHF
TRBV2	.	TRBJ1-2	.	TGTGCCAGCAGTGGACATGGATACTATGGCTACACCTTC	CASSGHGYYGYTF
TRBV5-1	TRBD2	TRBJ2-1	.	TGCGCCAGCAGCTTGACTAGCGGGGGGGCCTACAATGAGCAGTTCTTC	CASSLTSGGAYNEQFF
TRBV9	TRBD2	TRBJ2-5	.	TGTGCCAGCAGCGCAGGGACTAGCGGAAAAGAGACCCAGTACTTC	CASSAGTSGKETQYF
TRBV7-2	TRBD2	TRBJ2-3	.	TGTGCCAGCATCCCCGGACTAGCGGGAAGCGGTCGAACGCAGTATTTT	CASIPGLAGSGRTQYF
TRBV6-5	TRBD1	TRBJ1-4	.	TGTGCCAGCAGGACAGGGGGCTTATATGAAAAACTGTTTTTT	CASRTGGLYEKLFF
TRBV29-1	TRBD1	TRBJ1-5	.	TGCAGCGTCCGATACGACGACAGGGGAGGAATAGGAGGCAATCAGCCCCAGCATTTT	CSVRYDDRGGIGGNQPQHF
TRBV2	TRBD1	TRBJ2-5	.	TGTGCCAGCAGGGAGACAGGGTCGAGGGAGACCCAGTACTTC	CASRETGSRETQYF
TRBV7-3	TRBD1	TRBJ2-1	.	TGTGCCAGCAGCTTGACAGGGGTTCAAGATGAGCAGTTCTTC	CASSLTGVQDEQFF
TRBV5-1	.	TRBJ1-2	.	TGCGCCAGCAAGCGGGACTATGGCTACACCTTC	CASKRDYGYTF
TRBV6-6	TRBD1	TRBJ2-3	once	TGTGCCAGCAGTTACTTGGGACAGAGACAAGGGTATACGCAGTATTTT	CASSYLGQRQGYTQYF
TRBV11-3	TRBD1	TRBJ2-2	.	TGTGCCAGCAGCTCCTGGACAGGGTCCACCGGGGAGCTGTTTTTT	CASSSWTGSTGELFF
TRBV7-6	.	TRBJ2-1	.	TGTGCCAGCAGCTGGGGGCAGGGGCGTCGCCATGAGCAGTTCTTC	CASSWGQGRRHEQFF
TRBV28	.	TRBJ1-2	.	TGTGCCAGCAGGGGGGGACTCCGAGGCGGAGGCTACACCTTC	CASRGGLRGGGYTF
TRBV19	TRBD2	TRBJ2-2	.	TGTGCCAGTAGTATAACATTAGCGGGGGGGCCGGGCACCGGGGAGCTGTTTTTT	CASSITLAGGPGTGELFF
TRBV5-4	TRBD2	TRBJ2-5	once	TGTGCCAGCAGCTTGGGTCTAGCGGGGGAGACCCAGTACTTC	CASSLGLAGETQYF
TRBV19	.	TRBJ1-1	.	TGTGCCAGTAGTAACAGGCTCACTGAAGCTTTCTTT	CASSNRLTEAFF
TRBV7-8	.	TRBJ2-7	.	TGTGCCAGCAGCTTATTTATGGAGGAGGGCCAAGCCTACGAGCAGTACTTC	CASSLFMEEGQAYEQYF
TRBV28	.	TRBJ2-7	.	TGTGCCAGCAGTGAGATATTCGAGCAGTACTTC	CASSEIFEQYF
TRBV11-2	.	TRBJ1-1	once	TGTGCCAGCAGCTTAGGCACCGGGAGTGAAGCTTTCTTT	CASSLGTGSEAFF
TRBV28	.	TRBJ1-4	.	TGTGCCAGCGGTAGAGAAAAACTGTTTTTT	CASGREKLFF
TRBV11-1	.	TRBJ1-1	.	TGTGCCAGCAGCTTAGCGGTAGGAGGAGAGGCTTTCTTT	CASSLAVGGEAFF
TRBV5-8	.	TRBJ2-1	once	TGTGCCAGCAGCGAAGGACTCGGGCCCTCCTACAATGAGCAGTTCTTC	CASSEGLGPSYNEQFF
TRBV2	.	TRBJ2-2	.	TGTGCCAGCGGAGGGGGCTGGAACACCGGGGAGCTGTTTTTT	CASGGGWNTGELFF
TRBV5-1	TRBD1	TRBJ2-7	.	TGCGCCAGCAGCTTGGAAGGGACAGGGCGCGAGCAGTACTTC	CASSLEGTGREQYF
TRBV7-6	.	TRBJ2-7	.	TGTGCCAGCAGCCCTGCGCGAACCTACGAGCAGTACTTC	CASSPARTYEQYF
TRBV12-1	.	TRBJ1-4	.	TGTGCCAGCAGCCAAAGACAGCGGAGGGCTAATGAAAAACTGTTTTTT	CASSQRQRRANEKLFF